The following is a T cell receptor (beta chain) sequence with its context. Its target is unknown. The data are from a study of cytomegalovirus exposure and HLA in healthy donors. Study-wide context: A subsequent analysis stated that the 120 or so validation repertoires were run on the same platform as the roughly 620 first-cohort repertoires. Broader study findings: It was found in a later analysis that first-cohort TCR clusters tended to co-occur in the 130 or so validation repertoires.

J gave up 8 bases and V 3 bases, and 8 bases lay outside the gene matches. This CDR3 spans 14 amino acids. Germline values: CDR1 MDHEN, CDR2 SYDVKM. Profiled with immunoSEQ multiplex PCR; TCRdb holds only in-frame clones, not every one. The data contain roughly 60,000 clones, approximately 96% of them seen just once; the ten biggest clones take up approximately 0.95%. Specimen: PBMCs. V gene TRBV28 combines with J gene TRBJ1-1; the match to TRBD1 covers 8 bases. The TCR sequence derives from a man younger than 30 in good health and CMV-seronegative. The CDR3 loop reads CASSLRPPGGEAFF. CDR3 nucleotide sequence: TGTGCCAGCAGTTTGCGGCCCCCAGGGGGCGAAGCTTTCTTT.